A selection of T cell receptor beta chains follows, all from one sample in a study of T cell responses to AZD1222 COVID-19 vaccine. Assay: immunoSEQ multiplex PCR; the TCRdb copy retains only in-frame clones and omits some. Of over 150,000 clones detected, under 95% appear once; the ten largest clones hold around 4.4%. The sequencing used peripheral blood, collected on day 0 of MenACWY control vaccination. The receptors derive from an adult in good health. CDR3s include the opening cysteine and the closing phenylalanine or tryptophan. Fields, in order: J gene, clone size, D gene, V gene, CDR3 protein, CDR3 DNA. The D gene is left open where the match is weak. Size is omitted from some rows. Given values are once, few, many or a class for expanded clones.

>TRBJ2-7|NA|NA|TRBV21-1
CASSNRRMAYEQYF
TGTGCCAGCAGCAACCGACGGATGGCCTACGAGCAGTACTTC
>TRBJ2-3|NA|NA|TRBV5-1
CASSLGRVGTDTQYF
TGCGCCAGCAGCTTGGGCAGGGTTGGAACAGATACGCAGTATTTT
>TRBJ2-7|NA|TRBD2|TRBV30
CAWSVHPQFSGSTYEQYF
TGTGCCTGGAGTGTACATCCCCAGTTTAGCGGGAGCACCTACGAGCAGTACTTC
>TRBJ2-1|once|NA|TRBV29-1
CSALDGSASSYNEQFF
TGCAGCGCCCTCGACGGATCCGCTAGCTCCTACAATGAGCAGTTCTTC
>TRBJ2-3|once|TRBD2|TRBV24-1
CATSDLASGSTDTQYF
TGTGCCACCAGTGATTTGGCTAGCGGGAGCACAGATACGCAGTATTTT
>TRBJ1-2|NA|NA|TRBV28
CASSLAGASGYTF
TGTGCCAGCAGTTTGGCAGGGGCTTCTGGCTACACCTTC
>TRBJ2-1|NA|TRBD2|TRBV11-2
CASSLEKGSGSLSYNEQFF
TGTGCCAGCAGCTTAGAAAAAGGTAGCGGGAGCCTCTCCTACAATGAGCAGTTCTTC
>TRBJ1-2|NA|NA|TRBV19
CARDSYGYTF
TGTGCCAGAGACAGCTATGGCTACACCTTC
>TRBJ2-7|once|NA|TRBV11-3
CASSRATSTYEQYF
TGTGCCAGCAGCAGAGCGACTAGTACCTACGAGCAGTACTTC
>TRBJ2-7|NA|TRBD2|TRBV12-5
CASVARASGTYEQYF
TGTGCTAGTGTGGCCCGGGCTAGCGGAACCTACGAGCAGTACTTC
>TRBJ2-3|NA|NA|TRBV5-1
CASGRRPGTTSTDTQYF
TGCGCCAGCGGGCGTCGACCGGGTACTACTAGCACAGATACGCAGTATTTT
>TRBJ1-6|NA|NA|TRBV2
CASFHAGPNSPLHF
TGTGCCAGTTTCCACGCAGGGCCTAATTCACCCCTCCACTTT
>TRBJ2-5|NA|TRBD2|TRBV9
CASSVGTSGRVETQYF
TGTGCCAGCAGCGTCGGGACTAGCGGGAGGGTGGAGACCCAGTACTTC
>TRBJ1-6|NA|TRBD1|TRBV27
CASSLYGTDSYNSPLHF
TGTGCCAGCAGTTTATATGGGACAGACAGCTATAATTCACCCCTCCACTTT
>TRBJ1-2|few|NA|TRBV18
CASMEDHSREYGYTF
TGTGCCAGTATGGAAGATCACTCTCGGGAATATGGCTACACCTTC
>TRBJ2-1|NA|TRBD2|TRBV10-3
CAISKGTSGRAGNEQFF
TGTGCCATCAGTAAGGGGACTAGCGGGAGGGCCGGGAATGAGCAGTTCTTC
>TRBJ2-7|NA|NA|TRBV19
CASTSQGGFAYEQYF
TGTGCCAGTACCTCTCAGGGGGGGTTCGCCTACGAGCAGTACTTC
>TRBJ2-3|NA|NA|TRBV7-9
CASSPPGFQANTQYF
TGTGCCAGCAGCCCTCCCGGGTTCCAGGCCAATACGCAGTATTTT
>TRBJ1-6|NA|NA|TRBV3-1/TRBV3-2
CASSQNSPLHF
TGTGCCAGCAGCCAAAATTCACCCCTCCACTTT
>TRBJ1-5|NA|NA|TRBV7-9
CASSPGGGNQPQHF
TGTGCCAGCAGCCCTGGGGGGGGAAATCAGCCCCAGCATTTT
>TRBJ2-7|NA|NA|TRBV6-2/TRBV6-3
CASSYGREQYF
TGTGCCAGCAGTTACGGAAGGGAGCAGTACTTC
>TRBJ1-3|NA|NA|TRBV28
CASSIQGGGGTGNTIYF
TGTGCCAGCAGCATACAGGGAGGAGGGGGAACTGGAAACACCATATATTTT
>TRBJ2-3|NA|NA|TRBV5-1
CASSLTGTDTQYF
TGCGCCAGCAGCTTAACGGGCACAGATACGCAGTATTTT
>TRBJ2-3|NA|NA|TRBV5-4
CASSQPLGPASTDTQYF
TGTGCCAGCAGCCAACCTTTAGGCCCCGCTAGCACAGATACGCAGTATTTT
>TRBJ1-2|NA|TRBD1|TRBV11-2
CASSYRDRGLYGYTF
TGTGCCAGCAGCTACCGGGACAGGGGGCTCTATGGCTACACCTTC
>TRBJ1-6|NA|TRBD1|TRBV6-5
CASRRPGGDNSPLHF
TGTGCCAGCAGGCGACCAGGGGGCGATAATTCACCCCTCCACTTT
>TRBJ2-1|NA|TRBD2|TRBV7-3
CASSSVAGGPNEQFF
TGTGCCAGCAGCTCCGTAGCGGGAGGCCCCAATGAGCAGTTCTTC
>TRBJ2-1|NA|NA|TRBV28
CASRVNRAYDEQFF
TGTGCCAGCAGGGTAAATAGAGCCTATGATGAGCAGTTCTTC
>TRBJ1-5|NA|NA|TRBV5-1
CASSEGGTIDQPQHF
TGCGCCAGCAGCGAAGGTGGGACTATAGATCAGCCCCAGCATTTT
>TRBJ1-5|NA|NA|TRBV27
CASSLRHLNQPQHF
TGTGCCAGCAGTTTACGGCACCTCAATCAGCCCCAGCATTTT
>TRBJ2-1|NA|TRBD2|TRBV9
CASSVSSGTYNEQFF
TGTGCCAGCAGCGTATCTAGCGGTACTTACAATGAGCAGTTCTTC
>TRBJ1-2|NA|NA|TRBV4-3
CASSQETGFNYGYTF
TGCGCCAGCAGCCAAGAGACCGGCTTTAACTATGGCTACACCTTC
>TRBJ2-1|NA|NA|TRBV7-2
CASSFSPPARGYYNEQFF
TGTGCCAGCAGCTTTTCTCCGCCGGCAAGGGGATACTACAATGAGCAGTTCTTC
>TRBJ1-1|NA|TRBD1|TRBV30
CAWRKTGGKPEAFF
TGTGCCTGGCGAAAGACAGGGGGGAAACCTGAAGCTTTCTTT
>TRBJ1-1|NA|NA|TRBV6-4
CASRLTRNTEAFF
TGTGCCAGCAGATTGACACGAAACACTGAAGCTTTCTTT